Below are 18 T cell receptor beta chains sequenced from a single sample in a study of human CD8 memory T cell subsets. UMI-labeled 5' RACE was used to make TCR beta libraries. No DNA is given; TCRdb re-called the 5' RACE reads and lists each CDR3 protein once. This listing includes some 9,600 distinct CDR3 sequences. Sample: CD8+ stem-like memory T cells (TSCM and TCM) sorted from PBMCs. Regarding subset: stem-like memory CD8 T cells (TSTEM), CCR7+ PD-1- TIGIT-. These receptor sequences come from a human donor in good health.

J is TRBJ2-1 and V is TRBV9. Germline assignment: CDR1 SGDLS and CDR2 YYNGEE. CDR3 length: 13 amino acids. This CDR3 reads CASSGGLLNEQFF.

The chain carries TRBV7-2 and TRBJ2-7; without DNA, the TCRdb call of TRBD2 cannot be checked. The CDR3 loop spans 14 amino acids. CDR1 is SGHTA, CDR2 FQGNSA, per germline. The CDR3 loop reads CASSFGGGAYEQYF.

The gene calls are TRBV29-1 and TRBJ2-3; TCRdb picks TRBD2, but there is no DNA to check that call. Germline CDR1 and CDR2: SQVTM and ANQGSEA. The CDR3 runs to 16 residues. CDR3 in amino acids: CSAVGLAGAGTDTQYF.

The CDR3 sequence: CASSDPASGRGDEQFF. The chain links TRBV25-1 to TRBJ2-1; TCRdb's assignment of TRBD2 cannot be checked, as there is no DNA. Germline CDR1 MGHDK, CDR2 SYGVNS. The CDR3 is made up of 16 amino acids. Full variable domain (remainder filled in from reference TRBV25-1 and TRBJ2-1): EADIYQTPRYLVIGTGKKITLECSQTMGHDKMYWYQQDPGMELHLIHYSYGVNSTEKGDLSSESTVSRIRTEHFPLTLESARPSHTSQYLCASSDPASGRGDEQFFGPGTRLTVL.

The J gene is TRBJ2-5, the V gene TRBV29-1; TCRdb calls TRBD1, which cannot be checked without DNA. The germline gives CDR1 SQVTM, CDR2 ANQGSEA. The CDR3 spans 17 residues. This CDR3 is CSVEDQEPGHSQETQYF.

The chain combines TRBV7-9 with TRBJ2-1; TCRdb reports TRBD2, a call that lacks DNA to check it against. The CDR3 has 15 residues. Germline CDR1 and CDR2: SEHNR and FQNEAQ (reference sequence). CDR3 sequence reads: CASSSNSAGNNEQFF. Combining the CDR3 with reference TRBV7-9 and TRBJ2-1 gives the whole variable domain DTGVSQNPRHKITKRGQNVTFRCDPISEHNRLYWYRQTLGQGPEFLTYFQNEAQLEKSRLLSDRFSAERPKGSFSTLEIQRTEQGDSAMYLCASSSNSAGNNEQFFGPGTRLTVL.

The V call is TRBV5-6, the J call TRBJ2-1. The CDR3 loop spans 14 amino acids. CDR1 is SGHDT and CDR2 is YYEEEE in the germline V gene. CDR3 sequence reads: CASSGGSSYNEQFF.

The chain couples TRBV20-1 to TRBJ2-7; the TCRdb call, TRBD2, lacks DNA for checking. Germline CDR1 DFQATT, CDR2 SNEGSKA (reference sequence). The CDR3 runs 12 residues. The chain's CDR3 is CSARGLGYEQYF.

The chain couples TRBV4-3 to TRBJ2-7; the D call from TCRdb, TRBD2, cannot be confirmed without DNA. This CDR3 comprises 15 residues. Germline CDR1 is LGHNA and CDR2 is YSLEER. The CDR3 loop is CASSQDRGIGYEQYF.

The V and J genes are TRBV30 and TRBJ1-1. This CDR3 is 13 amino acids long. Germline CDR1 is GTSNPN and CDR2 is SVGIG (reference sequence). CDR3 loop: CAWGLDGNTEAFF.

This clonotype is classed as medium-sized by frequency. The CDR3 here is CASSEDGQGAEYGNQPQHF. V is TRBV2 and J is TRBJ1-5; with no DNA, the TCRdb D assignment of TRBD1 cannot be verified. This CDR3 is 19 amino acids long. Germline CDR1 is SNHLY and CDR2 is FYNNEI. The entire variable domain, with the rest obtained from reference TRBV2 and TRBJ1-5, is as follows: EPEVTQTPSHQVTQMGQEVILRCVPISNHLYFYWYRQILGQKVEFLVSFYNNEISEKSEIFDDQFSVERPDGSNFTLKIRSTKLEDSAMYFCASSEDGQGAEYGNQPQHFGDGTRLSIL.

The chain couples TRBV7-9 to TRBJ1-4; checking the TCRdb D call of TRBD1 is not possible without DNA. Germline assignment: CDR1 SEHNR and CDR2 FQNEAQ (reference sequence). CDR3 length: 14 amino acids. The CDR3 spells CASSHRETNEKLFF.

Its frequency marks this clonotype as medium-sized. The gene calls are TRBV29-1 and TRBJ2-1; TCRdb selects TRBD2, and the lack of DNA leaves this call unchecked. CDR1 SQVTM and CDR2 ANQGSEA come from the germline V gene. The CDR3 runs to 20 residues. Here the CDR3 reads CSVEGETGTSGRIGLYEQFF.

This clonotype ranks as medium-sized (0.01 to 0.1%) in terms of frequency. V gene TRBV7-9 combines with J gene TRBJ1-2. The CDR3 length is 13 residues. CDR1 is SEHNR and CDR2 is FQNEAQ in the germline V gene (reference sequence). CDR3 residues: CASSPVLTLGYTF.

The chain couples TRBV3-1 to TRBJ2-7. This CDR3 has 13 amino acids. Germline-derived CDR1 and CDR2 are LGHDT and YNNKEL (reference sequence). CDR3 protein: CASSQEDSYEQYF.

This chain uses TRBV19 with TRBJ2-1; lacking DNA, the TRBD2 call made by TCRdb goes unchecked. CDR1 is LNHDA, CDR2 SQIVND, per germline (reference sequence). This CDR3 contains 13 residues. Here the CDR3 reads CASWTPIYNEQFF.

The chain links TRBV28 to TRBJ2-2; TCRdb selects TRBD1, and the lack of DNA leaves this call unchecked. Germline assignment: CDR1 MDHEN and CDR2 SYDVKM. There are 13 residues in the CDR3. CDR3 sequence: CAGRGDGTGELFF.

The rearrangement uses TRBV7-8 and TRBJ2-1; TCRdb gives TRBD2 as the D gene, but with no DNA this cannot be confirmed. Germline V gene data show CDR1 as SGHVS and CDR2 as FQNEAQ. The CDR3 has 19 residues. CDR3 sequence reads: CASSLRTGYRELLYNEQFF.